A selection of T cell receptor beta chains follows, all from one sample in a study of T cell changes during pregnancy in multiple sclerosis. Only in-frame clones appear in the TCRdb table, and some are missing; sequencing was by immunoSEQ multiplex PCR. The sample has roughly 69,000 clones, approximately 90% seen once. The sequences come from peripheral blood, collected in the third trimester of pregnancy. The receptors come from a female donor with multiple sclerosis, enrolled in a pregnancy study. Both conserved end residues are part of each CDR3. Fields, in order: D gene, clone size, CDR3 length, V gene, J gene, CDR3 DNA, CDR3 protein. D genes are given only for firm matches. Clone size is stated in some rows and not others, as once, few, many or a class when expanded.

-	few	13	TRBV19	TRBJ1-2	TGTGCCAGTAGTATACAGGGTGACTATGGCTACACCTTC	CASSIQGDYGYTF
TRBD2	-	15	TRBV4-1	TRBJ2-7	TGCGCCAGCAGCCGAGGACTAGCGGGGGACTACGAGCAGTACTTC	CASSRGLAGDYEQYF
TRBD1	once	14	TRBV19	TRBJ2-5	TGTGCCAGTAGGACCCAGGGGGCCGGAGAGACCCAGTACTTC	CASRTQGAGETQYF
-	-	13	TRBV6-1	TRBJ2-1	TGTGCCAGCAGTGTCCGGGACGGGGGTGAGCAGTTCTTC	CASSVRDGGEQFF
-	many	14	TRBV6-1	TRBJ2-2	TGTGCCAGCAGTGGACTGTCTGACACCGGGGAGCTGTTTTTT	CASSGLSDTGELFF
-	-	14	TRBV18	TRBJ2-2	TGTGCCAGCTCACCGGGGGCACGGGCCGGGGAGCTGTTTTTT	CASSPGARAGELFF
TRBD1	-	14	TRBV7-9	TRBJ1-1	TGTGCCAGCAGCTTACTCAGGGGGCACACTGAAGCTTTCTTT	CASSLLRGHTEAFF
TRBD2	-	18	TRBV5-1	TRBJ2-5	TGCGCCAGCAGCCCAAGGGGGGGACTAGCGGGGGATCAAGAGACCCAGTACTTC	CASSPRGGLAGDQETQYF
TRBD1	-	14	TRBV5-1	TRBJ2-7	TGCGCCAGCAGCTTTACAGGGGGCTCCTACGAGCAGTACTTC	CASSFTGGSYEQYF
TRBD1	-	13	TRBV9	TRBJ1-2	TGTGCCAGCGAAGGGGGACAGAACTATGGCTACACCTTC	CASEGGQNYGYTF
TRBD2	-	17	TRBV2	TRBJ2-1	TGTGCCAGCTCAGGGGCTAGCGGGGACTACTCCTACAATGAGCAGTTCTTC	CASSGASGDYSYNEQFF
TRBD2	-	14	TRBV5-1	TRBJ2-1	TGCGCCAGCGCGAGCGGGGGAAACTACAATGAGCAGTTCTTC	CASASGGNYNEQFF
TRBD1	-	16	TRBV7-9	TRBJ1-4	TGTGCCAGCAGCTTAGTGGACAGGGGCGGTAATGAAAAACTGTTTTTT	CASSLVDRGGNEKLFF
TRBD1	-	14	TRBV28	TRBJ2-7	TGTGCCAGCACCAATACAGGGGGCGGGTACGAGCAGTACTTC	CASTNTGGGYEQYF
TRBD1	-	16	TRBV5-4	TRBJ1-1	TGTGCCAGCAGTTTCGCGGAGGGGGCTCCGGACACTGAAGCTTTCTTT	CASSFAEGAPDTEAFF
TRBD2	-	10	TRBV2	TRBJ2-5	TGTGCCAGCGGGGGGGGGGTCCAGTACTTC	CASGGGVQYF
-	few	14	TRBV5-6	TRBJ1-6	TGTGCCAGCAGCCTCCGGGAGAATGATTCACCCCTCCACTTT	CASSLRENDSPLHF
-	-	18	TRBV11-1	TRBJ2-3	TGTGCCAGCAGCCGCAGGGATGACAGGCGCTCTAGCACAGATACGCAGTATTTT	CASSRRDDRRSSTDTQYF
TRBD1	-	16	TRBV7-9	TRBJ1-1	TGTGCCAGCAGCTATGGGACAGGGGGCCGCGAAACTGAAGCTTTCTTT	CASSYGTGGRETEAFF
-	-	14	TRBV11-3	TRBJ2-7	TGTGCCAGCAGCTACGACAGCCGGGCCTACGAGCAGTACTTC	CASSYDSRAYEQYF
-	once	15	TRBV7-2	TRBJ2-7	TGTGCCAGCAGCTTAGCCGGCGCCGGGAAGCACGAGCAGTACTTC	CASSLAGAGKHEQYF
-	few	14	TRBV5-1	TRBJ1-3	TGCGCCAGCAGCCGACAGAGCTCTGGAAACACCATATATTTT	CASSRQSSGNTIYF
TRBD1	-	15	TRBV7-3	TRBJ2-1	TGTGCCAGCAGCCAACAGGGGGCCTCCTACAATGAGCAGTTCTTC	CASSQQGASYNEQFF
-	-	12	TRBV15	TRBJ2-5	TGTGCCACCAGCAGTATTCAAGAGACCCAGTACTTC	CATSSIQETQYF
-	once	15	TRBV5-1	TRBJ2-5	TGCGCCAGCAGCTTGGACAGGGAAGTGTTAGAGACCCAGTACTTC	CASSLDREVLETQYF
-	-	15	TRBV23-1	TRBJ1-1	TGCGCCAGCCCCTTTCCCCCCCGGGGGGCTGAGGGCGCTTTCTTT	CASPFPPRGAEGAFF
-	-	14	TRBV2	TRBJ2-5	TGTGCCAGCAGTGTTTGGCAGGACTCTGTGGCCCAGTACTTC	CASSVWQDSVAQYF
-	-	13	TRBV5-1	TRBJ2-1	TGCGCCAGCAGCTCAACTAGTTCTAGTGAGCAGTTCTTC	CASSSTSSSEQFF
-	-	16	TRBV9	TRBJ2-7	TGTGCCAGCAGCGTGGGATTGTGGACAGAGACCTACGAGCAGTACTTC	CASSVGLWTETYEQYF
-	-	13	TRBV5-1	TRBJ1-4	TGCGCCAGCAGTTCGAATCAGGGTGAAAAACTGTTTTTT	CASSSNQGEKLFF
TRBD1	-	14	TRBV29-1	TRBJ1-4	TGCAGCGTTGAAGGGGAGACAGGGGGGCGAAAACTGTTTTTT	CSVEGETGGRKLFF
-	-	13	TRBV14	TRBJ2-3	TGTGCCAGCAGCTCAACGGTCACAGATACGCAGTATTTT	CASSSTVTDTQYF
-	-	14	TRBV6-1	TRBJ2-1	TGTGCCAGCAGATCGGACAGCACCTACAATGAGCAGTTCTTC	CASRSDSTYNEQFF
-	-	13	TRBV5-3	TRBJ1-1	TGTGCCAGAAGCGCCACAGTGAACACTGAAGCTTTCTTT	CARSATVNTEAFF
TRBD2	-	14	TRBV6-1	TRBJ2-3	TGTGCCAGCACCCGGACTAGCGGGGGGGATACGCAGTATTTT	CASTRTSGGDTQYF
TRBD2	-	14	TRBV4-3	TRBJ2-1	TGCGCCAGCAGCCAGCTGGCGGGGGGGAATGAGCAGTTCTTC	CASSQLAGGNEQFF
-	-	16	TRBV15	TRBJ2-5	TGTGCCACCAGCAGAGATTTGGGGGGGCTGACCGAGACCCAGTACTTC	CATSRDLGGLTETQYF
-	-	13	TRBV6-1	TRBJ2-7	TGTGCCATCACATCCCTTTGGTCCGACGAGCAGTACTTC	CAITSLWSDEQYF
-	-	17	TRBV4-3	TRBJ2-1	TGCGCCAGCAGCCAAGATGGCAGGGGAGTATCCTACAATGAGCAGTTCTTC	CASSQDGRGVSYNEQFF
-	-	15	TRBV5-1	TRBJ2-6	TGCGCCAGCAGCCGTCAGGGTGAAAGGGCCAACGTCCTGACTTTC	CASSRQGERANVLTF